One and the same sample provided the 17 T cell receptor beta chains below, sequenced in a study of T cell repertoires in cytomegalovirus infection. In TCRdb, the reads were re-called with MiXCR into one record per CDR3 protein. The sample lists fewer than 700,000 distinct CDR3 sequences, approximately 24% seen once, with under 8.5% in the top ten. Input material: CD8+ T cells from PBMCs. These receptors all stem from a human donor in good health (CMV status not recorded). Some clones in this sample may be carry-over from other donors' samples.

The chain links TRBV27 to TRBJ2-7; tentatively, D is TRBD1 or TRBD2 (7 bases each). Trimming left V 0 bases short and J 6 bases short, with 30 bases between. The length of the CDR3 is 20 residues. Germline loops: CDR1 MNHEY, CDR2 SMNVEV (reference sequence). The CDR3 nucleotides are TGTGCCAGCAGTTTATCGGCCCACGGGACAGCGGGGATAGTGGGAGGCGAGCAGTACTTC. It specifies CASSLSAHGTAGIVGGEQYF.

The genes are TRBV6-6 and TRBJ1-4; D is unclear. Per the germline V gene, CDR1 is MNHNY and CDR2 is SVGAGI (reference sequence). This CDR3 contains 15 residues. V dropped 5 bases and J dropped 5 bases, with 15 bases sitting between them. CDR3 in DNA: TGTGCCAGCAGTACGCCCCCCGGTGTGAATGAAAAACTGTTTTTT. Translating gives CASSTPPGVNEKLFF.

This clonotype has ten or more counts. The chain employs TRBV4-1 and TRBJ2-7, with D perhaps assigned TRBD1 or TRBD2 (5 bases each). Germline assignment: CDR1 MGHRA and CDR2 YSYEKL. V lost 1 base to trimming and J lost 6 bases, with 16 bases between them. The CDR3 consists of 15 residues. The CDR3 spells CASSQAFNPGAEQYF. The CDR3 nucleotides read TGCGCCAGCAGCCAAGCCTTTAACCCCGGGGCCGAGCAGTACTTC.

This sequence joins TRBV5-8 and TRBJ2-5, with 10 bases that match TRBD2. Germline values: CDR1 SGHTS, CDR2 YDEGEE. This CDR3 is 16 amino acids long. V was pared by 2 bases and J by 1 base, with 5 bases of the junction left unmatched. CDR3 region: CASSFWTSGFQETQYF. CDR3 nucleotides: TGTGCCAGCAGCTTTTGGACTAGCGGCTTCCAAGAGACCCAGTACTTC.

This clonotype was picked up many times. This chain links TRBV7-3 with TRBJ2-1; 8 nucleotides match TRBD1. The CDR3 is 15 residues long. V lost 1 base to trimming and J lost 8 bases; unmatched junction nucleotides: 7. Germline V gene sequence: CDR1 SGHTA, CDR2 FQGTGA. This chain's CDR3 is CASSLKRTGIYEQFF. The CDR3 nucleotides are TGTGCCAGCAGCTTAAAAAGGACAGGGATTTATGAGCAGTTCTTC.

The V and J genes are TRBV4-1 and TRBJ2-3; TRBD1 agrees at 7 bases. Germline V lookup: CDR1 MGHRA, CDR2 YSYEKL. V was clipped by 4 bases and J by 1 base; unmatched bases: 11. The CDR3 contains 17 residues. The CDR3 DNA is TGCGCCAGCAGCCTAGGGGTAGGGACAGCCCGCACAGATACGCAGTATTTT. Translated: CASSLGVGTARTDTQYF.

This clonotype was seen only a few times. As DNA, the CDR3 is TGTGCCAGCAGCCGACCCGACAGGGACGATTCACCCCTCCACTTT. This gives the protein CASSRPDRDDSPLHF. The chain uses TRBV14 and TRBJ1-6; 7 bases line up with TRBD1. Unmatched junction bases numbered 8, after V lost 4 bases and J lost 8 bases. CDR3 length equals 15 residues. Germline V lookup: CDR1 SGHDN, CDR2 FVKESK.

The rearrangement links TRBV28 to TRBJ2-1; perhaps TRBD2 as D (5 bases). Trimming shortened V by 4 bases and J by 7 bases, and 11 bases separated the two germline ends. This CDR3 contains 13 residues. In germline, CDR1 is MDHEN, CDR2 SYDVKM. The CDR3 DNA follows: TGTGCCAGCAGTTCCCCCGCGGGTAATGAGCAGTTCTTC. Translation gives CASSSPAGNEQFF. The variable domain in full, with the rest retrieved from reference TRBV28 and TRBJ2-1, is DVKVTQSSRYLVKRTGEKVFLECVQDMDHENMFWYRQDPGLGLRLIYFSYDVKMKEKGDIPEGYSVSREKKERFSLILESASTNQTSMYLCASSSPAGNEQFFGPGTRLTVL.

This chain connects TRBV27 to TRBJ2-5; no clear D. The V and J ends lost 2 bases and 1 base respectively, with 11 bases between them. The CDR3 is 15 amino acids. The germline CDR1 and CDR2 sequences are MNHEY and SMNVEV (reference sequence). CDR3 sequence (DNA): TGTGCCAGCAGTTTAGCGGCAACAGTCCAAGAGACCCAGTACTTC. Translating gives CASSLAATVQETQYF.

There are many counts of this clonotype. This chain connects TRBV7-8 to TRBJ1-2; D uncertain. The germline V and J ends were trimmed by 8 bases and 4 bases, with 8 bases remaining between them. The CDR3 sequence is 11 residues long. Germline values: CDR1 SGHVS, CDR2 FQNEAQ. In DNA, the CDR3 is TGTGCCAGCGCGGATTTCTATGGCTACACCTTC. Amino acids: CASADFYGYTF.

The V and J genes are TRBV15 and TRBJ2-1; 8 nucleotides agree with TRBD2. V lost 6 bases and J lost 2; bases outside the gene matches: 3. Germline V CDR1 and CDR2: LNHNV, YYDKDF (reference sequence). The CDR3 has 14 amino acids. The CDR3 nucleotides are TGTGCCACCAGGCCGGGACTAGCCTACAATGAGCAGTTCTTC. Encoded protein: CATRPGLAYNEQFF.

The chain carries TRBV5-1 and TRBJ1-2; D possibly corresponds to TRBD1 (6 bases). Per germline, CDR1 SGHRS and CDR2 YFSETQ. The CDR3 extends over 15 amino acids. The germline V and J ends were trimmed by 4 bases and 7 bases, with 20 bases remaining between them. Here the CDR3 DNA reads TGCGCCAGCAGCCCTTCGGTCACAGGGACAAGTGGCTACACCTTC. Translating it yields CASSPSVTGTSGYTF.

This clonotype was detected ten times or more. This chain joins TRBV28 and TRBJ2-7; D uncertain. With 1 base removed from V and 0 bases from J, the gap between germline ends came to 7 bases. Germline V lookup: CDR1 MDHEN, CDR2 SYDVKM. CDR3 size: 14 residues. The CDR3 DNA reads as TGTGCCAGCAGTTTATCTATTAGCTCCTACGAGCAGTACGTC. Amino acid sequence: CASSLSISSYEQYV.

Only a few counts were recorded for this clonotype. DNA of the CDR3: TGTGCCAGCAGCTTAGATCGGCCAGGTAACTACGAGCAGTACTTC. Its protein product is CASSLDRPGNYEQYF. The rearrangement joins TRBV11-2 to TRBJ2-7; D remains unclear. The CDR3 has 15 residues. V shed 0 bases and J shed 3 bases, with 12 bases lying between them. Germline CDR1 is SGHAT and CDR2 is FQNNGV. Full variable domain (rest looked up from reference TRBV11-2 and TRBJ2-7): EAGVAQSPRYKIIEKRQSVAFWCNPISGHATLYWYQQILGQGPKLLIQFQNNGVVDDSQLPKDRFSAERLKGVDSTLKIQPAKLEDSAVYLCASSLDRPGNYEQYFGPGTRLTVT.

The table lists this clonotype with many counts. J is TRBJ1-1 and V is TRBV7-9, with D unresolved. CDR1 and CDR2 (germline): SEHNR, FQNEAQ (reference sequence). This CDR3 spans 11 amino acids. V was shortened by 3 bases and J by 4 bases, with 3 bases between the two germline ends. The CDR3 DNA reads as TGTGCCAGCAGCTTTCCCACTGAAGCTTTCTTT. Translating gives CASSFPTEAFF.

This clonotype was counted at least ten times. V is TRBV7-9 and J is TRBJ2-7; 7 bases align to TRBD2. Germline lookup yields CDR1 SEHNR and CDR2 FQNEAQ (reference sequence). The CDR3 totals 14 residues. V was pared by 5 bases and J by 2 bases, with 6 bases of the junction left unmatched. CDR3 sequence (DNA): TGTGCCAGCAGCAGGAGCGGGGACCCCTACGAGCAGTACTTC. This translates into CASSRSGDPYEQYF.

The chain is built from TRBV20-1 and TRBJ1-5; D call uncertain. The CDR3 contains 12 residues. Germline V gene data show CDR1 as DFQATT and CDR2 as SNEGSKA (reference sequence). The V gene lost 1 base and the J gene lost 5 bases, with 6 bases spanning the gap. The CDR3 reads CSARVIDQPQHF. CDR3 DNA: TGCAGTGCTAGAGTCATTGATCAGCCCCAGCATTTT.